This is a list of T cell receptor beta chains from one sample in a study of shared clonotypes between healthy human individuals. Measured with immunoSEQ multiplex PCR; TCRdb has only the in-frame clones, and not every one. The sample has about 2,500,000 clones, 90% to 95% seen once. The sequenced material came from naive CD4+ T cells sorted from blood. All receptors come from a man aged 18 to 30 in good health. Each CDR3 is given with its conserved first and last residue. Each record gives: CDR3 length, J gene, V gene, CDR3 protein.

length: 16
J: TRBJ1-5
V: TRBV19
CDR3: CASISGPSILDQPQHF

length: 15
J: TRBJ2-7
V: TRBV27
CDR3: CASSYRTSGIYEQYF

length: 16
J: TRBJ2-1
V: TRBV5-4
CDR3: CASSLAGARSYNEQFF

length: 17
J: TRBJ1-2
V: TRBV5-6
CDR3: CASSLSQSDRAYFGYTF

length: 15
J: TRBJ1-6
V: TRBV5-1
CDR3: CASSSGTLVFSPLHF

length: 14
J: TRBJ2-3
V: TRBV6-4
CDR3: CASSDTFSTDTQYF

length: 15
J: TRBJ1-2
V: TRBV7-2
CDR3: CASSPPGQLNYGYTF

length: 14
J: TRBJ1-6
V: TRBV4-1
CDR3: CASSASSYNSPLHF

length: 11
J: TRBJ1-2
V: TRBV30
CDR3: CAWSRGGGYTF

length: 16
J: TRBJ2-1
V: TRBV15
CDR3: CATSTPDRDVYNEQFF

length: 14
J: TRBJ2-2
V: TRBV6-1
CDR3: CASSATRVTGELFF

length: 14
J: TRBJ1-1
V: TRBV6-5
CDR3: CASSTDTPGSEAFF

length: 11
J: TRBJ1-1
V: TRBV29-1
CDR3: CSARLDTEAFF

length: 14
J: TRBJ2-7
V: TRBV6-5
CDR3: CASRLAGGTYEQYF

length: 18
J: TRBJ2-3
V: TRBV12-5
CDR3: CASGLGASGSSRTDTQYF

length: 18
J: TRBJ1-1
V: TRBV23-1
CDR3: CASSHLRPGATSDTEAFF

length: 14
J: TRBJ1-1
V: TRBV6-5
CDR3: CASRQDRANTEAFF

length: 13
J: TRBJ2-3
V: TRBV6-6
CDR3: CASSPRGDRAQYF

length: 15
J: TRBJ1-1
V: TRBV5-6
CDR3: CASSHDRIPNTGAFF

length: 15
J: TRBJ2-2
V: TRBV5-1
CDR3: CASSLGATATGELFF

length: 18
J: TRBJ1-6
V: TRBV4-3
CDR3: CASSQDNHGSSYNSPLHF

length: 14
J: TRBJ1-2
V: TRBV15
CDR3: CATSRRPLNYGYTF

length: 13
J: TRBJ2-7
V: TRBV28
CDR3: CASSLLEGYEQYF

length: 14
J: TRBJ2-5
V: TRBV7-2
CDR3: CASSTGRNQETQYF

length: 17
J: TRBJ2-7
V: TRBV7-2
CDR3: CASSGRRRGGSSYEQYF

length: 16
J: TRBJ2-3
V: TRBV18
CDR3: CASSPPGLAGSDTQYF

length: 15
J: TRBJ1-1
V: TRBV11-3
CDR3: CASSPRGGMNTEAFF

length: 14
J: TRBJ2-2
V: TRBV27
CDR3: CASSFRASAGELFF

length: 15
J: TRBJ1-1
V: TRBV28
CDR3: CASSTTWTGRIEAFF

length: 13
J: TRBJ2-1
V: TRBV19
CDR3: CASSDTGGLSQFF

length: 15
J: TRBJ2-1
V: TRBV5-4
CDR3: CASSPSGTSSNEQFF

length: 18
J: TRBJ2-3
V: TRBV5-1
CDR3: CASSRGTSGGLSTDTQYF

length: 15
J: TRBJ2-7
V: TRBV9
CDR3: CASSVATGGVYEQYF

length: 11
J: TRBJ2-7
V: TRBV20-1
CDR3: CSASFGNEQYF